The text below deals with one T cell receptor (beta chain). Its antigen remains unknown. Primers for the PCR totalled 60 Vbeta and 13 Jbeta. TCRdb's copy holds only in-frame clones and misses some; the assay was immunoSEQ multiplex PCR. Of under 200,000 clones listed, about two thirds are singletons. This sample stems from a study of cytomegalovirus exposure and HLA in healthy donors. Study observations and caveats: Later analysis identified several of the most significant clusters that appeared linked to common viral pathogens. Presence/absence comparisons presumed near-even sequencing depth among donors. An analysis that was carried out later associated some 17,000 TCR beta sequences with HLA alleles at 0.05 false discovery rate.

Sequenced: PBMCs. The receptor's source is a woman in her twenties or thirties in good health and CMV-seronegative.

DNA of the CDR3: TGTGCCAGCAGCCCCTTAGCCACTGAAGCTTTCTTT. As protein: CASSPLATEAFF. The chain combines TRBV11-2 with TRBJ1-1; D unresolved. V lost 5 bases, J lost 4 bases, and 8 bases lay in between. Per the germline V gene, CDR1 is SGHAT and CDR2 is FQNNGV. CDR3 length: 12 residues.